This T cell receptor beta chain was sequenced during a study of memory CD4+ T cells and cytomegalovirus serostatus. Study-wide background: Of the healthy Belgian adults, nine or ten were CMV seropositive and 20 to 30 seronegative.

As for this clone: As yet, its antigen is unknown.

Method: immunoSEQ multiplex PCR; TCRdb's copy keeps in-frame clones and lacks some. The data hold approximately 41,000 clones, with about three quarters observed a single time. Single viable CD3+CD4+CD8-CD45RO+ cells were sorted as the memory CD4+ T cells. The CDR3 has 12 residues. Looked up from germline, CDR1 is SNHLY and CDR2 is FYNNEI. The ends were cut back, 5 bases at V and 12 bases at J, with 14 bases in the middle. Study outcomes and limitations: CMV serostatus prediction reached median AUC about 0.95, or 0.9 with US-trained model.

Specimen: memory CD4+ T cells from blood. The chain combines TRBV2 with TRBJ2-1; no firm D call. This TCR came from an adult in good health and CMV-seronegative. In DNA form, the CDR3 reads TGTGCCAGCAGTATTCAGGAGCTTCGGCAGTTCTTC. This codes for CASSIQELRQFF.